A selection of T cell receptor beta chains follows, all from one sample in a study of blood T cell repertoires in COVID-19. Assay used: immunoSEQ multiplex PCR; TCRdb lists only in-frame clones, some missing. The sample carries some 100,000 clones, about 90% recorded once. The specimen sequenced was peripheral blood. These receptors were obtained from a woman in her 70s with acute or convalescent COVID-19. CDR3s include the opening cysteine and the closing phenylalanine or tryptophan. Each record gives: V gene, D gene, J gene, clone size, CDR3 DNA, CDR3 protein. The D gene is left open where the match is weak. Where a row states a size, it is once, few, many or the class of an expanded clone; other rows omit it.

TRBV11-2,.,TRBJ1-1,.,TGTGCCAGCAGCTCGCAGATGGACACTGAAGCTTTCTTT,CASSSQMDTEAFF
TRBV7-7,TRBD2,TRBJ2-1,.,TGTGCCAGCAGCCTAGAAAGCGGGAGGGGATACAATGAGCAGTTCTTC,CASSLESGRGYNEQFF
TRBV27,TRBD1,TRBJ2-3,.,TGTGCCAGCAGACAGGGGGCAGATACGCAGTATTTT,CASRQGADTQYF
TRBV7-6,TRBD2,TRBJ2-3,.,TGTGCCAGCAGCCCGCAACTAGCGGGGGGAGATACGCAGTATTTT,CASSPQLAGGDTQYF
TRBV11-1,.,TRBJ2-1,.,TGTGCCAGCAGCTTAGACCCGGGGTCCATTGAGCAGTTCTTC,CASSLDPGSIEQFF
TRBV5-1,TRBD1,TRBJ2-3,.,TGCGCCAGCAGCTTCGCCGAGGGACAGGGGATAGATACGCAGTATTTT,CASSFAEGQGIDTQYF
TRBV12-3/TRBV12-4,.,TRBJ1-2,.,TGTGCCAGCAGGTATCAGGGGAATGGCTACACCTTC,CASRYQGNGYTF
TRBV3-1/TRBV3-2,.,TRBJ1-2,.,TGTGCCAGCAGCCGGATAAGAGGCGCAGGGTACGGCTACACCTTC,CASSRIRGAGYGYTF
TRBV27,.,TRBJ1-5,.,TGTGCCAGCAGTTTCCAGGGCAATCAGCCCCAGCATTTT,CASSFQGNQPQHF
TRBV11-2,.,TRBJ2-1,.,TGTGCCAGCAGCCCAACCAGGAATGAGCAGTTCTTC,CASSPTRNEQFF
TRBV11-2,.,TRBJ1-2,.,TGTGCCAGCAGCACGCCGACAGGACCTAACTATGGCTACACCTTC,CASSTPTGPNYGYTF
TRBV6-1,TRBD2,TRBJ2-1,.,TGTGCCAGCAGTGAAGCGATGGGACTAGCGGGACCCAGCTACAATGAGCAGTTCTTC,CASSEAMGLAGPSYNEQFF
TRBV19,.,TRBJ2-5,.,TGTGCCAGTAGTATCGGAGTAGGGGTTGGCCAAGAGACCCAGTACTTC,CASSIGVGVGQETQYF
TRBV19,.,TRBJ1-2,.,TGTGCCAGTAGTATATCTGCGACAGCAACTAACTATGGCTACACCTTC,CASSISATATNYGYTF
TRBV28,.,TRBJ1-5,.,TGTGCCAGCAGCCGGCAACAAGGTCAGGGGTCGGGGTTCAATCAGCCCCAGCATTTT,CASSRQQGQGSGFNQPQHF
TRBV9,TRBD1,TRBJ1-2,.,TGTGCCAGCAGCGAGCCTAGGGAACAGGGGGCGTATGGCTACACCTTC,CASSEPREQGAYGYTF
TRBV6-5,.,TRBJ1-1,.,TGTGCCGTCCTGGCGTGGAGTACTGAAGCTTTCTTT,CAVLAWSTEAFF
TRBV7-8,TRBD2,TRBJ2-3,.,TGTGCCAGCAGCCCACCCAACGGACTAGCGGGAGTCACAGATACGCAGTATTTT,CASSPPNGLAGVTDTQYF
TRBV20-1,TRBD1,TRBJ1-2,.,TGCAGTGCTAGTGGGGGACAGGGGGAAAATGGCTACACCTTC,CSASGGQGENGYTF
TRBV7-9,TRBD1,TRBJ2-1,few,TGTGCCAGCAGCTTACTCGGGACAGAATACAATGAGCAGTTCTTC,CASSLLGTEYNEQFF